This T cell receptor (beta chain) derives from a study of T cell repertoires in cytomegalovirus infection. Study-level information: Through public TCR beta signatures, both CMV infection and matching HLA type were indicated. Points from the study as a whole: There were HLA-C-restricted CMV-specific TCR beta clonotypes dominating the ex vivo response. Pooled public TCR beta family frequency picked out CMV carriers with the relevant HLA.

TCRdb recomputed calls from the reads with MiXCR, one row per CDR3 protein. The sample lists 150,000 to 200,000 distinct CDR3 sequences, approximately 19% occurring once. Worth noting for this clonotype: Its antigen is currently unknown. At one boundary the junction diverges from the germline segment, which might be a read error.

The TCR was taken from a human donor in good health (CMV status not recorded). Some clones in this sample may be carry-over from other donors' samples. Sequenced input: PBMCs.

The CDR3 reads CASSLLGGSSGAYVLTF. The CDR3 DNA sequence: TGTGCCAGCAGCTTGTTAGGCGGAAGCTCTGGGGCCTACGTCCTGACTTTC. The chain recombines TRBV5-5 with TRBJ2-6; D perhaps matches TRBD1 (5 bases). CDR3 length: 17 residues. Looked up from germline, CDR1 is SGHKS and CDR2 is YYEKEE (reference sequence).